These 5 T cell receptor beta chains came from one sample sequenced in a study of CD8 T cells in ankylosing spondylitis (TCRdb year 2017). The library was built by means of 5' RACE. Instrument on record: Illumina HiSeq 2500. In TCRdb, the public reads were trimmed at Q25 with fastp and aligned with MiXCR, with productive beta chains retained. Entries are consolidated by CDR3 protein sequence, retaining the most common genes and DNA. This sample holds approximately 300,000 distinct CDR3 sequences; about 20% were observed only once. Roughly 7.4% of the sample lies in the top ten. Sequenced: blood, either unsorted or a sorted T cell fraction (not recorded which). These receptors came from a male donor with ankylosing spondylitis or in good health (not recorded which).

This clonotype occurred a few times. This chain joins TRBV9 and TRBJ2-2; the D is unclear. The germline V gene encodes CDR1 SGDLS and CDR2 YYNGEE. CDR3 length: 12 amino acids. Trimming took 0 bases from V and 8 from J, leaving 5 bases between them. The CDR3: CASSVGLGELFF. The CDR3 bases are TGTGCCAGCAGCGTAGGTCTGGGGGAGCTGTTTTTT. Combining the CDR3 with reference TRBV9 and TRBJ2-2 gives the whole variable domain DSGVTQTPKHLITATGQRVTLRCSPRSGDLSVYWYQQSLDQGLQFLIQYYNGEERAKGNILERFSAQQFPDLHSELNLSSLELGDSALYFCASSVGLGELFFGEGSRLTVL.

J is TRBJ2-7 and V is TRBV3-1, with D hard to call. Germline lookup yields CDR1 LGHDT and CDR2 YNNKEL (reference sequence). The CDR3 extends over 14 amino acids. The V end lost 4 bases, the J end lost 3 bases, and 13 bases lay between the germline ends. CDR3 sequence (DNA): TGTGCCAGCAGCCCCCAGGAGCCCCTCTACGAGCAGTACGTC. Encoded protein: CASSPQEPLYEQYV.

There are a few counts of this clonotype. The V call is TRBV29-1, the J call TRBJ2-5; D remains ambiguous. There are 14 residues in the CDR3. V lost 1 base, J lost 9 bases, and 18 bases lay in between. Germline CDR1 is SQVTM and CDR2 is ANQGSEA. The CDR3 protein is CSVEVTASPRAQYF. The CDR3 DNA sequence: TGCAGCGTTGAAGTAACAGCGTCCCCTCGGGCCCAGTACTTC.

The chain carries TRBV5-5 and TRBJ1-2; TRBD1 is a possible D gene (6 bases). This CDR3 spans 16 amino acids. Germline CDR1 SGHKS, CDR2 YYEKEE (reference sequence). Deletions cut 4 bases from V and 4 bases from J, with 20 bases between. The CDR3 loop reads CASSPKRRDMSYGYTF. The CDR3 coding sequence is TGTGCCAGCAGCCCCAAGCGACGGGACATGAGCTATGGCTACACCTTC.

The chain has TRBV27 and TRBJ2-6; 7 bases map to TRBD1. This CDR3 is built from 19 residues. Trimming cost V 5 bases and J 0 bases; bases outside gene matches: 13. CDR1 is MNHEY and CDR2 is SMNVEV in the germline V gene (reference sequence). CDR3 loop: CASSLNTGQASSGANVLTF. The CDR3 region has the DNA TGTGCCAGCAGTCTAAATACTGGACAGGCCTCCTCTGGGGCCAACGTCCTGACTTTC. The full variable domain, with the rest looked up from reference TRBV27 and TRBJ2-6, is EAQVTQNPRYLITVTGKKLTVTCSQNMNHEYMSWYRQDPGLGLRQIYYSMNVEVTDKGDVPEGYKVSRKEKRNFPLILESPSPNQTSLYFCASSLNTGQASSGANVLTFGAGSRLTVL.